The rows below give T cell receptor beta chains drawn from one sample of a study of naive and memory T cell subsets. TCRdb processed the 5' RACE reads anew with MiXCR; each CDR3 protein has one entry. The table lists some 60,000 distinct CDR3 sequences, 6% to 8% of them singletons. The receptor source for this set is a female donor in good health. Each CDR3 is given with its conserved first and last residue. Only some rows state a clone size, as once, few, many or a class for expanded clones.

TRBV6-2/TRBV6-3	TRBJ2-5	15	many	CASSYPHRGQETQYF
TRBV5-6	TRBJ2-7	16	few	CASSPRAGTGTYEQYF
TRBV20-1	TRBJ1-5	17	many	CSASLIQGVSSNQPQHF
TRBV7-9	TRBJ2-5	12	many	CASSSYQETQYF
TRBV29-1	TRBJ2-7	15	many	CSVGGDSINPYEQYF
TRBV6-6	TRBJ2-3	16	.	CASTPRAGGHADTQYF
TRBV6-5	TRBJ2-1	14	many	CASSRREAYNEQFF
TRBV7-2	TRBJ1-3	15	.	CASSLAGGGLRTIYF
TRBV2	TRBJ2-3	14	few	CASNTRPSTDTQYF
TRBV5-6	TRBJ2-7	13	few	CASSLQGRDEQYF
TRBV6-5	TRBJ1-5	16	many	CASSPWRGGLNQPQHF
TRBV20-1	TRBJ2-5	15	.	CSASGLAGGQETQYF
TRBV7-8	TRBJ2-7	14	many	CASSLAGGTYEQYF
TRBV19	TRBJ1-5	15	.	CASTLVGGGNQPQHF
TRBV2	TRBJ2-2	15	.	CASSDGLAGTGELFF
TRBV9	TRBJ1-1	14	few	CASSVTRAATEAFF
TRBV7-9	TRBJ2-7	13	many	CASTRAGIHEQYF
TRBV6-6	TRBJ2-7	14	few	CASSYLRPSYEQYF
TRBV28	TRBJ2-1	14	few	CASTYRSSYNEQFF
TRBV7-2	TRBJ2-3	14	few	CASSLGRGTDTQYF
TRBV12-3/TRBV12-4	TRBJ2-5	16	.	CASSLVSVPFQETQYF
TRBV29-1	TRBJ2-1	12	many	CSVERHANEQFF
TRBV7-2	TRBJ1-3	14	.	CASSLGGAGNTIYF
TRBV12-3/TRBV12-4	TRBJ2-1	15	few	CASSLQRGGNNEQFF
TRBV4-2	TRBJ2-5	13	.	CASSQETGGTQYF
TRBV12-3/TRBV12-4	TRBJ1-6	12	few	CATGRNNSPLHF
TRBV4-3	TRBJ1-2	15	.	CASSPYPGYSYGYTF
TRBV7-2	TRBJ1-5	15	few	CASSLKLSGNQPQHF
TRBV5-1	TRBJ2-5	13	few	CASSLGAGETQYF
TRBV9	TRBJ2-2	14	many	CASSVTTNTGELFF
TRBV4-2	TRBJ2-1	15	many	CASSQVGLAYNEQFF
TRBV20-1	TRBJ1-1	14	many	CSARDRGLNTEAFF
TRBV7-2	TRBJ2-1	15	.	CASSSRPGGRIEQFF
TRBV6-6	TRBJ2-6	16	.	CASSYSRGAGANVLTF
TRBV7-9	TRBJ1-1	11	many	CASSGSHEAFF
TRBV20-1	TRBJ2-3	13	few	CSAKQGGTDTQYF
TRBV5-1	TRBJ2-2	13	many	CASSLVETGELFF
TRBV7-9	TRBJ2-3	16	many	CASTRAFSGGTDTQYF
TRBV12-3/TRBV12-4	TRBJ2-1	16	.	CASKGSSGGGYNEQFF
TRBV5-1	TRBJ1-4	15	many	CASSWQQGANEKLFF
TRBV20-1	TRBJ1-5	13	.	CSAPNSGEQPQHF
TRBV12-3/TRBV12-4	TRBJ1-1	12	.	CASSRDPLEAFF
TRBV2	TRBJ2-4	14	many	CASSGQGRENIQYF
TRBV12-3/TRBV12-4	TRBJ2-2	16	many	CASNFYRVDWVGELFF
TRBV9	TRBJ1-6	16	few	CASSPSVAGRSSPLHF
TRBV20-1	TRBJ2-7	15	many	CSARDRTLPRREQYF
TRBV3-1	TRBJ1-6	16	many	CASSQPGSSYNSPLHF
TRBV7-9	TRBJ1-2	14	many	CASSPYPRLAGYTF
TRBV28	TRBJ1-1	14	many	CASEEGGTNTEAFF
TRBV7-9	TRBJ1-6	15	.	CASSLRTGGDSPLHF
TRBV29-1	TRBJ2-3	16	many	CSARATGTSSTDTQYF
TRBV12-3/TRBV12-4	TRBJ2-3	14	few	CASSTQRGLDTQYF
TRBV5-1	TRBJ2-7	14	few	CASSPTTGGDEQYF
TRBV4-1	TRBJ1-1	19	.	CASSQDLWVTPRANTEAFF
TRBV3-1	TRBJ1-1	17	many	CASSQGERGGGGPEAFF
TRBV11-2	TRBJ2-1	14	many	CASTPGQFPTEQFF